The 11 T cell receptor beta chains given below trace back to one sample, sequenced in a study of T cells in localized non-small cell lung cancer. TCRdb's copy holds only in-frame clones and misses some; the assay was immunoSEQ multiplex PCR. The data show some 20,000 clones, 91% seen once. This sample comprised peripheral blood, obtained before any cancer treatment. These receptors originate from a woman aged 35 to 69 with stage I lung adenocarcinoma.

The chain joins TRBV11-2 to TRBJ2-1; D uncertain. V gave up 0 bases and J gave up 9 bases, with 6 bases separating them. CDR1 and CDR2 from the germline V gene are SGHAT and FQNNGV. The CDR3 has 12 amino acids. For the CDR3, the DNA is TGTGCCAGCAGCTTAGACGTCGGTGAGCAGTTCTTC. It encodes CASSLDVGEQFF.

The chain combines TRBV15 with TRBJ1-3, with 8 bases that match TRBD1. CDR3 length: 16 amino acids. Trimming removed 5 bases from V and 0 bases from J; junction bases left unmatched: 6. From germline, CDR1 is LNHNV and CDR2 YYDKDF (reference sequence). The CDR3, as DNA: TGTGCCACCAGCGGACAGGGACTCTCCTCTGGAAACACCATATATTTT. Translation: CATSGQGLSSGNTIYF. Combining the CDR3 with reference TRBV15 and TRBJ1-3 gives the whole variable domain DAMVIQNPRYQVTQFGKPVTLSCSQTLNHNVMYWYQQKSSQAPKLLFHYYDKDFNNEADTPDNFQSRRPNTSFCFLDIRSPGLGDTAMYLCATSGQGLSSGNTIYFGEGSWLTVV.

This chain joins TRBV6-5 and TRBJ2-1, with 15 bases aligning to TRBD2. CDR1 and CDR2 (germline): MNHEY, SVGAGI. The CDR3 length is 13 residues. The J segment lost 9 bases and the V segment lost 7 bases, leaving 1 base of the junction unmatched. CDR3 in DNA: TGTGCCAGCAAGGGACTAGCGGGGGGTGAGCAGTTCTTC. Translating it yields CASKGLAGGEQFF.

The V call is TRBV11-3, the J call TRBJ2-1; 10 bases are shared with TRBD1. The J segment lost 7 bases and the V segment lost 4 bases, leaving 7 bases of the junction unmatched. The CDR3 consists of 15 residues. CDR1 is SGHNT and CDR2 is YENEEA in the germline V gene. The CDR3 is CASSSRDRGGNEQFF. CDR3 sequence (DNA): TGTGCCAGCAGCTCAAGGGACAGGGGAGGTAATGAGCAGTTCTTC.

The V call is TRBV18, the J call TRBJ1-1, with 7 bases lining up with TRBD1. The CDR3 extends over 15 amino acids. The junction had 9 bases not matched to a gene; V was cut back by 4 bases and J by 4 bases. Germline V gives CDR1 KGHSH, CDR2 LQKENI. The CDR3 nucleotides are TGTGCCAGCTCACGGGACAGTGGGGGAGCCACTGAAGCTTTCTTT. Protein sequence: CASSRDSGGATEAFF.

This clone was found a few times. J is TRBJ2-3 and V is TRBV19; possibly TRBD1 for D (6 bases). The ends were cut back, 5 bases at V and 3 bases at J, with 9 bases in the middle. This CDR3 is 13 amino acids long. Per germline, CDR1 LNHDA and CDR2 SQIVND (reference sequence). The CDR3 DNA sequence: TGTGCCAGTAGTGTCGGACAGACAGATACGCAGTATTTT. This translates into CASSVGQTDTQYF.

This chain links TRBV5-1 with TRBJ1-2; no definite D call. V lost 3 bases to trimming and J lost 6 bases, with 12 bases between them. CDR1 and CDR2 from the germline V gene are SGHRS and YFSETQ. CDR3 length: 13 residues. The CDR3 reads CASSSGPSNGYTF. CDR3 sequence (DNA): TGCGCCAGCAGCTCTGGACCCTCCAATGGCTACACCTTC.

The rearrangement links TRBV7-9 to TRBJ2-5, with D perhaps matching TRBD1 (5 bases). Per the germline V gene, CDR1 is SEHNR and CDR2 is FQNEAQ (reference sequence). The CDR3 totals 14 residues. V lost 2 bases to trimming and J lost 1 base, with 8 bases between them. CDR3 sequence reads: CASSLITGQETQYF. As DNA, the CDR3 is TGTGCCAGCAGCTTAATCACAGGCCAAGAGACCCAGTACTTC. Full variable domain (outside the CDR3, taken from reference TRBV7-9 and TRBJ2-5): DTGVSQNPRHKITKRGQNVTFRCDPISEHNRLYWYRQTLGQGPEFLTYFQNEAQLEKSRLLSDRFSAERPKGSFSTLEIQRTEQGDSAMYLCASSLITGQETQYFGPGTRLLVL.

The chain has TRBV4-2 and TRBJ2-2; 8 bases match TRBD2. V gave up 0 bases and J gave up 6 bases; unmatched junction bases: 6. This CDR3 contains 16 residues. Germline V gene lookup returns CDR1 LGHNA and CDR2 YNFKEQ. The CDR3 bases are TGTGCCAGCAGCCAAGATGGCAGCGGGAGCGCCGGGGAGCTGTTTTTT. It translates to CASSQDGSGSAGELFF.

The V and J genes are TRBV11-3 and TRBJ2-2; possibly TRBD2 for D (5 bases). The CDR3 covers 14 residues. V was cut by 1 base and J by 5 bases, with 8 bases left in between. Germline CDR1 SGHNT, CDR2 YENEEA. The CDR3: CASSLAGETGELFF. DNA for the CDR3: TGTGCCAGCAGCTTAGCTGGGGAGACCGGGGAGCTGTTTTTT.

The chain has TRBV7-3 and TRBJ1-2; no clear D gene. The germline V and J ends were trimmed by 5 bases and 6 bases, with 7 bases remaining between them. The CDR3 covers 11 residues. Germline lookup yields CDR1 SGHTA and CDR2 FQGTGA. For the CDR3, the DNA is TGTGCCAGCAGCCCCTCGGATGGCTACACCTTC. Translating gives CASSPSDGYTF.